These 12 T cell receptor beta chains were sequenced from one sample in a study of high-grade serous ovarian cancer treatment subgroups. Tumor tissue was taken before any definitive surgery or chemotherapy was given. The table came from immunoSEQ multiplex PCR; TCRdb's copy has only in-frame clones and leaves some out. This table has under 7,000 clones, 70% to 80% appearing once. The specimen sequenced was tumor tissue. These receptors were taken from a human donor with high-grade serous ovarian cancer.

The chain joins TRBV5-6 to TRBJ1-2; the D is unclear. Germline V gene sequence: CDR1 SGHDT, CDR2 YYEEEE. Trimming took 0 bases from V and 6 from J, leaving 15 bases between them. The CDR3 consists of 15 residues. In DNA, the CDR3 is TGTGCCAGCAGCTTGGGACGGTGGGGAGTGAATGGCTACACCTTC. Protein product: CASSLGRWGVNGYTF. The full variable domain, its missing parts supplied by reference TRBV5-6 and TRBJ1-2, is DAGVTQSPTHLIKTRGQQVTLRCSPKSGHDTVSWYQQALGQGPQFIFQYYEEEERQRGNFPDRFSGHQFPNYSSELNVNALLLGDSALYLCASSLGRWGVNGYTFGSGTRLTVV.

The sample holds a few counts of this clone. The J gene is TRBJ1-1, the V gene TRBV11-2, with D tentatively TRBD1 (5 bases). The CDR3 has 14 amino acids. V was trimmed by 0 bases and J by 4 bases, leaving 9 bases between them. CDR1 and CDR2 from the germline V gene are SGHAT and FQNNGV. CDR3 sequence (DNA): TGTGCCAGCAGCTTAGAGAGGAGGGGCACTGAAGCTTTCTTT. The encoded protein is CASSLERRGTEAFF.

This clone came up once. The rearrangement links TRBV19 to TRBJ1-4; 8 bases are shared with TRBD1. Germline V gene sequence: CDR1 LNHDA, CDR2 SQIVND (reference sequence). The CDR3 contains 14 residues. J gave up 7 bases and V 6 bases, and 7 bases lay outside the gene matches. This CDR3 is CASRKQGVGEKLFF. In nucleotides, the CDR3 is TGTGCCAGTAGAAAACAGGGGGTGGGTGAAAAACTGTTTTTT.

The chain joins TRBV5-1 to TRBJ2-5, with 13 bases lining up with TRBD2. Trimming took 5 bases from V and 2 from J; bases not matched to a gene: 6. Germline-derived CDR1 and CDR2 are SGHRS and YFSETQ. The CDR3 sequence is 16 residues long. Here the CDR3 DNA reads TGCGCCAGCAGGACTAGCGGGGGGCAAAAACAAGAGACCCAGTACTTC. Its translation is CASRTSGGQKQETQYF.

The rearrangement uses TRBV12-5 and TRBJ1-5; D gene ambiguous. Germline CDR1 is LGHNT and CDR2 is FRNRAP. V lost 0 bases and J lost 0, with 12 bases in between. This CDR3 has 17 amino acids. The chain's CDR3 is CASGLVREAGSNQPQHF. The CDR3 coding sequence is TGTGCTAGTGGTTTGGTAAGGGAGGCAGGTAGCAATCAGCCCCAGCATTTT.

This chain uses TRBV4-1 with TRBJ2-2; D not resolved. Germline V gene sequence: CDR1 MGHRA, CDR2 YSYEKL. V was pared by 3 bases and J by 4 bases, with 9 bases between. The CDR3 length is 14 residues. The CDR3 loop is CASSHGRATGELFF. As DNA, the CDR3 is TGCGCCAGCAGCCACGGACGGGCCACCGGGGAGCTGTTTTTT.

This chain links TRBV28 with TRBJ2-7, with a tentative D call TRBD1 (5 bases). Trimming removed 5 bases from V and 4 bases from J, with 27 bases in between. This CDR3 is built from 18 residues. Germline V gene data show CDR1 as MDHEN and CDR2 as SYDVKM. The CDR3 here is CASSTRRSIGEGRYEQYF. CDR3 sequence (DNA): TGTGCCAGCAGTACACGCCGATCGATAGGGGAAGGGCGATACGAGCAGTACTTC.

V gene TRBV2 combines with J gene TRBJ2-5, with 9 bases fitting TRBD2. The CDR3 spans 14 residues. Germline CDR1 reads SNHLY; CDR2 reads FYNNEI. Trimming at V came to 7 bases and at J to 5 bases, leaving 8 bases not matched to a gene. The CDR3 reads CASKVTSGTETQYF. The CDR3 DNA reads TGTGCCAGCAAAGTGACTAGCGGCACGGAGACCCAGTACTTC.

The chain carries TRBV11-3 and TRBJ1-1; D is possibly TRBD1 (5 bases). V lost 5 bases and J 3 bases, leaving 10 bases between the germline ends. This CDR3 contains 13 residues. Germline V CDR1 and CDR2: SGHNT, YENEEA. The CDR3 here is CASSGGMDTEAFF. CDR3 bases: TGTGCCAGCAGCGGGGGGATGGACACTGAAGCTTTCTTT.

The CDR3 DNA follows: TGTGCCAGCAGCCCCCGAGTCGGGACTGAAGCTTTCTTT. The encoded protein is CASSPRVGTEAFF. V gene TRBV7-2 combines with J gene TRBJ1-1, with D unresolved. CDR1 and CDR2 from the germline V gene are SGHTA and FQGNSA. V was clipped by 5 bases and J by 5 bases, with 12 bases between them. The CDR3 length is 13 residues.

This clone was picked up one time. The rearrangement links TRBV5-6 to TRBJ2-1; either TRBD1 or TRBD2 may supply D (7 bases each). The germline CDR1 and CDR2 sequences are SGHDT and YYEEEE. The CDR3 is 14 residues long. Trimming stripped 5 bases from V and 8 bases from J, with 17 bases between. The CDR3: CASRFLTGRDEQFF. The CDR3 DNA is TGTGCCAGCAGATTTCTGACAGGGAGGGATGAGCAGTTCTTC.

The chain recombines TRBV15 with TRBJ2-1; either TRBD1 or TRBD2 may supply D (5 bases each). V was cut by 4 bases and J by 4 bases, with 11 bases left in between. CDR1 LNHNV and CDR2 YYDKDF come from the germline V gene (reference sequence). The CDR3 runs to 14 residues. CDR3 in DNA: TGTGCCACCAGCAAAGGGACGGGATACAATGAGCAGTTCTTC. This gives the protein CATSKGTGYNEQFF.